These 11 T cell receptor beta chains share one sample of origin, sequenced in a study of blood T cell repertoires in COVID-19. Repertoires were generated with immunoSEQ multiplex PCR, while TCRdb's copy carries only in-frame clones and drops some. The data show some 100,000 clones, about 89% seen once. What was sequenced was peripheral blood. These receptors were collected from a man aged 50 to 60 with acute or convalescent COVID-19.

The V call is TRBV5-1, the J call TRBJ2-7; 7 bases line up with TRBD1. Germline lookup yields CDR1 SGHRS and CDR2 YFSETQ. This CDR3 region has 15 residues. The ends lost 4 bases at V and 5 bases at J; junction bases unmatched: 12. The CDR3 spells CASSLTFDRADEQYF. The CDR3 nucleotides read TGCGCCAGCAGCCTCACCTTCGACAGGGCTGACGAGCAGTACTTC.

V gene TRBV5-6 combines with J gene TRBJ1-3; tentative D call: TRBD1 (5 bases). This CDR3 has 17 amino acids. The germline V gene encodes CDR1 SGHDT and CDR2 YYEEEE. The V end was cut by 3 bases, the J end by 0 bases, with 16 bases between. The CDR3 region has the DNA TGTGCCAGCAGCTGGCGGGACCGCCTCCTCTCTGGAAACACCATATATTTT. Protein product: CASSWRDRLLSGNTIYF.

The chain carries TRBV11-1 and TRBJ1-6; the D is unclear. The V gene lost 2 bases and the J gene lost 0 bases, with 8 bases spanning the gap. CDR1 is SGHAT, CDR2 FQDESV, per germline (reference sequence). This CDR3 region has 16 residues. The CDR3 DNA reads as TGTGCCAGCAGCTTATTCGAGAGCTCCTATAATTCACCCCTCCACTTT. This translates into CASSLFESSYNSPLHF.

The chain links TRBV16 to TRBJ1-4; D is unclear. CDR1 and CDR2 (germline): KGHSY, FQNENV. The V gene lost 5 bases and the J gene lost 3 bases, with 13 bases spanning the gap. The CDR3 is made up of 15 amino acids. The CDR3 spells CASSLGGIANEKLFF. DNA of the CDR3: TGTGCCAGCAGCTTAGGAGGAATCGCTAATGAAAAACTGTTTTTT. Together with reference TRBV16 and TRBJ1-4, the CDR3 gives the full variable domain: GEEVAQTPKHLVRGEGQKAKLYCAPIKGHSYVFWYQQVLKNEFKFLISFQNENVFDETGMPKERFSAKCLPNSPCSLEIQATKLEDSAVYFCASSLGGIANEKLFFGSGTQLSVL.

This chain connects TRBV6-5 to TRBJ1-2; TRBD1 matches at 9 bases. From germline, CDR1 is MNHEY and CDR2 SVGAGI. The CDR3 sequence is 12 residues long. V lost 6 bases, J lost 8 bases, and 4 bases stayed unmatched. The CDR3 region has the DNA TGTGCCAGCAGCGGGACAGGGATCGGCTACACCTTC. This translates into CASSGTGIGYTF.

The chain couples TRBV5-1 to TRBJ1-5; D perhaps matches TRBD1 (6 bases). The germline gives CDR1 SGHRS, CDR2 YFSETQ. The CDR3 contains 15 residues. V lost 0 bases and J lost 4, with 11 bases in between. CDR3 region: CASSLEGTKNQPQHF. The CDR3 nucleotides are TGCGCCAGCAGCTTGGAGGGGACAAAAAATCAGCCCCAGCATTTT.

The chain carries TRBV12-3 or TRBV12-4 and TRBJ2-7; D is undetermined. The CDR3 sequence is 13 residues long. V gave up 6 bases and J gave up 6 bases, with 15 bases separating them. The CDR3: CASSITVSGEQYF. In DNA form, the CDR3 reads TGTGCCAGCAGCATCACAGTAAGTGGCGAGCAGTACTTC.

The CDR3 DNA sequence: TGCAGTGCCTACTCCTACGAGCAGTACTTC. It codes for CSAYSYEQYF. This chain uses TRBV20-1 with TRBJ2-7; D unclear. The CDR3 extends over 10 amino acids. Germline CDR1 DFQATT, CDR2 SNEGSKA (reference sequence). Trimming removed 6 bases at V and 0 bases at J, with 3 bases between.

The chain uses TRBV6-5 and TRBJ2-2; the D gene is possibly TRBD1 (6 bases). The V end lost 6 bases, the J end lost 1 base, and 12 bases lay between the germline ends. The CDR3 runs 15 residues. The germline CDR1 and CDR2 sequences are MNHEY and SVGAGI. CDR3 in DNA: TGTGCCAGCAGATCGAAGGGGGAGAACACCGGGGAGCTGTTTTTT. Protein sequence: CASRSKGENTGELFF.

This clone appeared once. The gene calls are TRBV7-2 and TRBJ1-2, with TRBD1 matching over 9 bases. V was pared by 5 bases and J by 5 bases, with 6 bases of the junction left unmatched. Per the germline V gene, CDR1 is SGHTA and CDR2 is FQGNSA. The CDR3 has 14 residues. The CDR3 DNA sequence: TGTGCCAGCAGCATACAGGGGGCAGGTTATGGCTACACCTTC. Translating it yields CASSIQGAGYGYTF. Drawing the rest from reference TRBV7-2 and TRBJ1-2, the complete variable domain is GAGVSQSPSNKVTEKGKDVELRCDPISGHTALYWYRQSLGQGLEFLIYFQGNSAPDKSGLPSDRFSAERTGGSVSTLTIQRTQQEDSAVYLCASSIQGAGYGYTFGSGTRLTVV.

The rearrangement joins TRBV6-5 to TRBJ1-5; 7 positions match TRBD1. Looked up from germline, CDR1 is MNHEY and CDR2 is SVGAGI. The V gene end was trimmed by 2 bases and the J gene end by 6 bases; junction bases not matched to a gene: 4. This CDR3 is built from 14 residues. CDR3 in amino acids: CASSYAAGGQPQHF. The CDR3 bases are TGTGCCAGCAGTTACGCGGCAGGGGGTCAGCCCCAGCATTTT.